This TCR beta chain came from a study of T cell changes during pregnancy in multiple sclerosis. The CDR3 has 14 residues. The germline V and J ends were trimmed by 5 bases and 4 bases, with 11 bases remaining between them. CDR1 SGHAT and CDR2 FQDESV come from the germline V gene (reference sequence). Sequencing used immunoSEQ multiplex PCR; TCRdb keeps in-frame clones, though not all of them. This sample has around 35,000 clones; about 91% occur once, and the top ten carry approximately 0.45%. The table lists this clone with a count of one. Sequences were derived from CD4+ T cells from peripheral blood mononuclear cells, sampled after pregnancy. The chain joins TRBV11-1 to TRBJ2-2, with D maybe TRBD2 (5 bases). The source is a female donor with multiple sclerosis, enrolled in a pregnancy study. CDR3 nucleotides: TGTGCCAGCAGCATACGGGGATTCACCGGGGAGCTGTTTTTT. Translated: CASSIRGFTGELFF.